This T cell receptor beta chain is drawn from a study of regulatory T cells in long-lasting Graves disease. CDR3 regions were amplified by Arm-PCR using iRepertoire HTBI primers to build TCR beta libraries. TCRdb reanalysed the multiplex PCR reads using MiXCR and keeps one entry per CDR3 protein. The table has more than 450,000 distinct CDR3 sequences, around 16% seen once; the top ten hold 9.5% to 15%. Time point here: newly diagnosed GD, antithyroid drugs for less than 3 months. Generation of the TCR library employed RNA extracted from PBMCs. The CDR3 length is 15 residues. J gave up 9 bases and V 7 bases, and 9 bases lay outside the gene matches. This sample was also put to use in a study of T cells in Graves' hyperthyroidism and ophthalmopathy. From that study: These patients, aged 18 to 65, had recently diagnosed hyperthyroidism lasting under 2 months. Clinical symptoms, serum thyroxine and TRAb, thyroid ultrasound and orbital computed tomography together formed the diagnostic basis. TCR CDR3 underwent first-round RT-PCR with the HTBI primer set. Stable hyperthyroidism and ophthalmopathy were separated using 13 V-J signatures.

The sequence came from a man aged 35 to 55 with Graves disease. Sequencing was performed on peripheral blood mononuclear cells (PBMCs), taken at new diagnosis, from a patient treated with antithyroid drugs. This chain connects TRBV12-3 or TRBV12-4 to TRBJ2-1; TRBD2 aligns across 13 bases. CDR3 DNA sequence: TGTGCCAGCACTTCGGGACTAGCGGGACAGGGTGAGCAGTTCTTC. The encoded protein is CASTSGLAGQGEQFF.